Sequencing of this TCR beta chain was carried out in a study of blood T cell repertoires in COVID-19. About the research overall: Collection of acute and convalescent COVID-19 samples took place in the United States, Italy and Spain.

About this clone itself: The junction differs from germline at one of its ends, possibly a read error.

In germline, CDR1 is SQVTM, CDR2 ANQGSEA. The CDR3 loop spans 13 amino acids. Original analysis: Amplified reference gene primers provided the basis for estimating nucleated cell counts. TCRdb's copy holds only in-frame clones and misses some; the assay was immunoSEQ multiplex PCR. V and J calls plus clone size are reproduced from that table; the DNA served to infer D and trimming. The sample lists roughly 90,000 clones, roughly nine tenths seen once, with less than 3.5% in the top ten. The V call is TRBV29-1, the J call TRBJ2-7; the match to TRBD2 covers 8 bases. The source of this sequence is a man in his fifties or sixties with COVID-19, enrolled during active disease. The sequenced material came from peripheral blood. The CDR3 loop is CSVEAGTSYEQYF. The CDR3 DNA follows: TGCAGCGTAGAAGCCGGGACTAGCTACGAGCAGTACTTC.